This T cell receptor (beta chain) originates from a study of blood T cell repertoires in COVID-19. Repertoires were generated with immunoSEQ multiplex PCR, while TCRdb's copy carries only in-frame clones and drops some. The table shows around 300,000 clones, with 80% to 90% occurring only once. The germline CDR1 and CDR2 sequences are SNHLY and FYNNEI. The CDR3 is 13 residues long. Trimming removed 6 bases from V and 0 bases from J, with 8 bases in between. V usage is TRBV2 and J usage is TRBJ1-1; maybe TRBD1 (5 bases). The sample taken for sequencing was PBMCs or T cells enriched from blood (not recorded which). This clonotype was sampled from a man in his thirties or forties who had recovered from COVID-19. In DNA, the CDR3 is TGTGCCAGCAGAAAGGGGTTGAACACTGAAGCTTTCTTT. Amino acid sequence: CASRKGLNTEAFF.